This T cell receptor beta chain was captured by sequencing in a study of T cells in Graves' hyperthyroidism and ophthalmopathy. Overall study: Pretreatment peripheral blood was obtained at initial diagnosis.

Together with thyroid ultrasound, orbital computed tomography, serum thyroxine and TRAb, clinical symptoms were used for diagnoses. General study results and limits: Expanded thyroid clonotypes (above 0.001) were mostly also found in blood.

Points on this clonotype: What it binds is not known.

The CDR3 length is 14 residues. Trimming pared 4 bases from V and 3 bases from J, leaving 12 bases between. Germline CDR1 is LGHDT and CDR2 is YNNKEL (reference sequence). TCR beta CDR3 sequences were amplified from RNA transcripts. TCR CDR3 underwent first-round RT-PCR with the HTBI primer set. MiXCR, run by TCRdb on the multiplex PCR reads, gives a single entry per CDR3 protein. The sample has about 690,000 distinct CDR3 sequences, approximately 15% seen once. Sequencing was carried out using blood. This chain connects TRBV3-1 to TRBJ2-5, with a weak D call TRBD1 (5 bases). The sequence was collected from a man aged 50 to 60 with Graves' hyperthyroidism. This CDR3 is CASSRWGHEETQYF. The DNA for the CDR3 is TGTGCCAGCAGCCGGTGGGGCCACGAAGAGACCCAGTACTTC.